This T cell receptor (beta chain) was profiled in a study of control samples from healthy donors and cancer patients. The V end was cut by 3 bases, the J end by 2 bases, with 11 bases between. In germline, CDR1 is SGHVS, CDR2 FQNEAQ. The CDR3 spans 14 residues. Here immunoSEQ multiplex PCR was the method, and the copy in TCRdb shows in-frame clones only, minus some. The repertoire includes just under 100,000 clones, over 85% of them detected once, and more than 7% sits in the top ten. This receptor was taken from a man younger than 30 in good health. What was sequenced was blood. V usage is TRBV7-8 and J usage is TRBJ2-7; a possible D gene is TRBD2 (5 bases). The CDR3 DNA reads TGTGCCAGCAGCTTCTCGAGCGGAACCTACGAGCAGTACTTC. As protein: CASSFSSGTYEQYF.